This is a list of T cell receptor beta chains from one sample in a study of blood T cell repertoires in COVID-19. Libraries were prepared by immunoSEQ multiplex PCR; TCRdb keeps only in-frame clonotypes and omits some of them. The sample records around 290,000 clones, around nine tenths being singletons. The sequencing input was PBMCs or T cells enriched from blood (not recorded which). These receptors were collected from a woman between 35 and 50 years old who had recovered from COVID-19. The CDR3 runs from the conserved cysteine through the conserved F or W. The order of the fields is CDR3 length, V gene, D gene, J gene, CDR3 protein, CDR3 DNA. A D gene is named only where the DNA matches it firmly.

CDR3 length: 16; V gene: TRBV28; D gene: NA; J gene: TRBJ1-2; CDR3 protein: CASSLLLGLANYGYTF; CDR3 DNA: TGTGCCAGCAGTTTATTACTCGGGTTAGCTAACTATGGCTACACCTTC
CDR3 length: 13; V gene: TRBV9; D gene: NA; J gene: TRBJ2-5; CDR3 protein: CASSVTSQETQYF; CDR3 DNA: TGTGCCAGCAGCGTTACTTCCCAAGAGACCCAGTACTTC
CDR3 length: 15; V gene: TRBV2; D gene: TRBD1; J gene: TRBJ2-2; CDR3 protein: CASRTGGDDTGELFF; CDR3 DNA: TGTGCCAGCAGGACAGGGGGAGATGACACCGGGGAGCTGTTTTTT
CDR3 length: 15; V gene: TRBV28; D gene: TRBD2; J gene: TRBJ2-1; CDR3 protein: CASSPRTSPPNEQFF; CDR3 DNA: TGTGCCAGCAGTCCGAGGACTAGCCCCCCCAATGAGCAGTTCTTC
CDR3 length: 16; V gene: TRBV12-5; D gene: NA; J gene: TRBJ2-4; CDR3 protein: CASGLALPGLKNIQYF; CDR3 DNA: TGTGCTAGTGGTTTGGCGCTTCCAGGGTTAAAAAACATTCAGTACTTC
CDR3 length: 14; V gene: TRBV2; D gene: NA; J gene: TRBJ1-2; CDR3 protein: CASRVTVESYGYTF; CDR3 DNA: TGTGCCAGCAGGGTGACAGTAGAAAGCTATGGCTACACCTTC
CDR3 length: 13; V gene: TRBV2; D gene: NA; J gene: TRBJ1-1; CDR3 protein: CASSLTSNTEAFF; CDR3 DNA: TGTGCCAGCAGTTTGACATCTAACACTGAAGCTTTCTTT
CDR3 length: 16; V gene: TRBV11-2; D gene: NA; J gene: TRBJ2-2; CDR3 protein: CASSLARQDVTGELFF; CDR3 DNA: TGTGCCAGCAGCTTAGCCCGACAAGACGTTACCGGGGAGCTGTTTTTT
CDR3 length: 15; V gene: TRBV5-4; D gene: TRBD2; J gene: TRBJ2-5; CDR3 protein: CASSQGLAEQETQYF; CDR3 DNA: TGTGCCAGCAGCCAGGGACTAGCGGAACAAGAGACCCAGTACTTC
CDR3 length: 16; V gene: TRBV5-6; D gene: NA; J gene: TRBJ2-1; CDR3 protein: CASSLGVGSSYNEQFF; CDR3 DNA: TGTGCCAGCAGCTTGGGGGTGGGGAGCTCCTACAATGAGCAGTTCTTC
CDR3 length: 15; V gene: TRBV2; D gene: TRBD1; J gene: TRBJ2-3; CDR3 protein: CASSGTGIGTDTQYF; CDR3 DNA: TGTGCCAGCAGTGGGACAGGGATTGGCACAGATACGCAGTATTTT